A selection of T cell receptor beta chains follows, all from one sample in a study of regulatory T cells in long-lasting Graves disease. In TCRdb, the multiplex PCR reads were re-called with MiXCR into one record per CDR3 protein. The repertoire holds roughly 220,000 distinct CDR3 sequences, with 15% to 20% as singletons. Source: peripheral blood mononuclear cells (PBMCs), taken at new diagnosis, from a patient treated with antithyroid drugs. The receptor set was obtained from a female donor with Graves disease. Both conserved end residues are part of each CDR3.

TRBJ2-2 TRBV25-1 CASKMGIPGELFF
TRBJ1-1 TRBV11-3 CASSRWTGVTEAFF
TRBJ1-3 TRBV7-2 CASSLIDLQPSGNTIYF
TRBJ2-5 TRBV2 CASTLGGDMKTQYF
TRBJ2-2 TRBV5-5 CASSRGREQTGELFF
TRBJ1-1 TRBV3-1 CASSQETGGTEAFF
TRBJ2-3 TRBV2 CASSERTGGNTQYF
TRBJ2-6 TRBV29-1 CSVKLGEPGANVLTF
TRBJ2-2 TRBV15 CATSRDSPGELFF
TRBJ1-1 TRBV29-1 CSVEDLGRTLEAFF
TRBJ2-7 TRBV7-9 CASSSGASQDYEQYF
TRBJ2-7 TRBV7-9 CASSLAEGRVYYEQYF
TRBJ2-7 TRBV2 CASSEGQDEQYF
TRBJ1-2 TRBV2 CASSKSGTGYGYTF
TRBJ2-1 TRBV6-1 CASRERVLSYNEQFF
TRBJ1-2 TRBV19 CASSISGGYTF
TRBJ1-2 TRBV30 CAWSNGGGSGYTF
TRBJ1-1 TRBV7-8 CASSAGLGTEAFF
TRBJ1-5 TRBV2 CASSWQVSNQPQHF
TRBJ2-3 TRBV6-2/TRBV6-3 CASSYSGGPPGTQYF
TRBJ1-5 TRBV4-1 CASSQVTGRNNQPQHF
TRBJ1-3 TRBV19 CATLSAGFGNTIYF
TRBJ1-2 TRBV7-9 CASSLPPRHLNYGYTF
TRBJ2-3 TRBV20-1 CSAYTGLAGGIGGLDTQYF
TRBJ2-1 TRBV20-1 CSARERGDEQFF
TRBJ2-2 TRBV7-3 CASTPGRDLTGELFF
TRBJ1-2 TRBV28 CASTPVEFYGYTF
TRBJ2-1 TRBV7-9 CAGSTSGQGNDNEQFF
TRBJ2-3 TRBV28 CASNGPLGTQYF
TRBJ2-1 TRBV2 CASSFYGPSSYNEQFF
TRBJ2-7 TRBV10-2 CASSESRRYEQYF
TRBJ2-1 TRBV27 CASTGSGTYNEQFF
TRBJ2-1 TRBV6-1 CASRELAGGSHEQFF